This T cell receptor (beta chain) was recorded in a study of shared clonotypes between healthy human individuals. The study, taken as a whole, reports: Tissues were not sampled, only blood, and their repertoires likely differ.

With V trimmed by 2 bases and J by 3 bases, 1 base remained unmatched. The CDR3 sequence is 13 residues long. Germline V CDR1 and CDR2: SGHRS, YFSETQ. About this clone itself: Its antigen is unknown. Other DNA sequences of this sample code for an identical CDR3.

In replicate PCRs of sorted subsets, 150 to 200 ng DNA, approximately 30,000 T cell genomes, was used. Using immunoSEQ multiplex PCR, the repertoire was profiled, and TCRdb retains in-frame clones only, with some absent. Counted here are more than 2 million clones, approximately 95% occurring once; the ten biggest clones make up 0.13%. Specimen: naive CD4+ T cells sorted from blood. Sample subset: CD45RA+ positively selected. J is TRBJ2-5 and V is TRBV5-1; TRBD1 matches 7 bases. This sequence was found in a young man in good health. The CDR3 loop is CASSFTGEETQYF. The CDR3 coding sequence is TGCGCCAGCAGCTTTACAGGGGAAGAGACCCAGTACTTC.